This T cell receptor (beta chain) came from a study of shared clonotypes between healthy human individuals (dated by TCRdb to 2018 to 2020). For the wider study: The cohort included a few men and a couple of women between 18 and 49 years of age. For each donor, three plates each were used for CD4 naive and CD4 memory, two plates were used for CD8 naive, and one plate was used for CD8 memory. To estimate repertoire size and how much clonotype sharing occurs between individuals, the study deeply sequenced the blood TCR repertoires of five healthy adults. Different laboratories and diverse techniques were used to prepare libraries and sequence TCR repertoires, to increase sequencing depth and limit assay-specific biases. Each donor's leukapheresis produced roughly between roughly 0.85 and 9.5 billion PBMCs. What the study reported, not specific to this receptor: When a handful of donors were compared, the shared fraction of clonotypes was around 5.1% for naive CD4, about 4% for naive CD8, roughly 2.3% for memory CD4, and less than 0.45% for memory CD8. Compared with non-shared clonotypes, clonotypes shared by all four sorted-subset donors had higher generation probabilities. Sampling was limited to blood, and TCR repertoires in tissue likely differ from TCR repertoires in blood. Estimated clonotype richness was generally larger for naive than for memory subsets. Incomplete sequencing was indicated by rarefaction of sorted-subset datasets, despite the large sequencing depth. Pairwise subsampling indicated that sequencing depth was expected to affect the degree of clonotype sharing among donors. The small number of donors limited the genetic and exposure-history diversity represented.

TCR CDR3 regions were amplified from genomic DNA by multiplex PCR using the deep immunoSEQ assay. For each cell subset, the extracted genomic DNA was distributed evenly across all wells of several immunoSEQ 96-well plates, and each plate served as one replicate. For sorted subsets, approximately 200 ng of genomic DNA, equivalent to 30,000 or so T cell genomes, went into each replicate PCR. Purified libraries were quantified with a Qubit 3.0 fluorometer, sized on a Bioanalyzer 2100, and re-quantified with the KAPA Library Quantification kit. Each immunoSEQ 96-well plate was sequenced on its own single-read 150-cycle Illumina NextSeq 550 flow cell. The paper's data handling went like this. The immunoSEQ output contained only junctional sequences without quality scores, so filtering could not match that applied to full-length reads. Sequences were annotated with PyIR, a Python wrapper for IgBLAST v1.9, using IMGT germline references to assign V/J genes and CDR3. Any read was removed if the V/J assignment was weak (E-value above 1e-6), the CDR3 was missing, or the read contained stop codons, out-of-frame junctions, or ambiguous translated residues. V3J clonotypes were defined as sequences sharing the same inferred V gene, J gene, and CDR3 amino acid sequence. The percentage overlap between two repertoires was calculated by dividing the number of shared unique clonotypes by the size of the smaller repertoire. Repertoire richness was assessed with RTK rarefaction, the Chao1 estimator, and Recon v2.1 estimates of unobserved clonotypes. For all TCRbeta clonotypes obtained by the gDNA method from a handful of donors, generation probabilities were computed with OLGA. This immuneACCESS table, as held by TCRdb, lists in-frame sequences with V and J called but not all clones. Of the missing ones, under half trace to an unresolved V gene in checked studies; the others have no known cause. The DNA gave D and trimming, while V, J and clone size come from that table. The sample table contains approximately 2,000,000 clones; only one count was recorded for 80% to 95% of them. About 1.7% of the sample goes to the ten largest clones.

About this clone itself: This receptor's antigen is unknown. The input lacks base qualities; no much larger clone sits a single base away.

CD8 naive samples were obtained by positive selection for CCR7 among CD45RO-negative cells, yielding a CD45RA+CCR7+ population from which TemRA cells were excluded. Healthy HIV-negative adults with no recently reported acute infections or vaccinations were included as donors. Only Caucasian adults living in Nashville, Tennessee, USA were represented among the donors. Blood was collected by leukapheresis, and PBMCs were isolated by Ficoll-Histopaque density gradient centrifugation and then cryopreserved in liquid nitrogen vapor phase. Analytical flow cytometry was used to check the purity and quantity of every magnetically sorted T cell population. From each sorted fraction, genomic DNA was isolated and quantified by UV absorbance on a Nanodrop 2000c. The CDR3 spans 13 residues, from the cysteine through the phenylalanine. Just the 39-base CDR3 DNA is kept, in frame starting at base 1. Trimming at the junction amounts to 8 bases on V and 3 bases on J, and the germline ends lie 11 bases apart. CDR1 is given as LNHDA and CDR2 as SQIVND, both from the germline V gene (reference sequence).

Sample: naive CD8+ T cells from PBMCs. Sample cell subset or site, as interpreted from the label and publication: CD45RA+CCR7+. This clonotype was obtained from a man between 18 and 29 years old in good health. Some clones in this sample may be carry-over from other donors' samples. The chain is made from TRBV19 and TRBJ1-5; TRBD1 is a possible D gene, resting on 5 matching bases. DNA sequence: TGTGCCAGTCAGGGCTTAAACAATCAGCCCCAGCATTTT. It translates as CASQGLNNQPQHF.